This TCR beta chain derives from a study of PD-L1 blockade in urothelial cancer. In the study overall: About 90% of the roughly 30 patients comprised males who had bladder-origin urothelial cancer. When blood samples were assessed, the median T cell count was around 140,000.

Repertoires were generated with immunoSEQ multiplex PCR, while TCRdb's copy carries only in-frame clones and drops some. The table includes 70,000 to 75,000 clones, roughly 88% detected once. The time point was: pretreatment peripheral blood. Per-patient samples, pretreatment and on-treatment, numbered 1 to 8. The sample here was PBMCs, taken around atezolizumab (anti-PD-L1) treatment. The sequence derives from a man between 65 and 80 years old with urothelial cancer.

The CDR3 sequence is CASSAGLAGRTDTQYF. The CDR3 region has the DNA TGTGCCAGCAGTGCCGGACTAGCGGGCCGCACAGATACGCAGTATTTT. The V call is TRBV6-1, the J call TRBJ2-3; the match to TRBD2 covers 11 bases. Unmatched junction bases numbered 4, after V lost 4 bases and J lost 1 base. The CDR3 covers 16 residues. From germline, CDR1 is MNHNS and CDR2 SASEGT.